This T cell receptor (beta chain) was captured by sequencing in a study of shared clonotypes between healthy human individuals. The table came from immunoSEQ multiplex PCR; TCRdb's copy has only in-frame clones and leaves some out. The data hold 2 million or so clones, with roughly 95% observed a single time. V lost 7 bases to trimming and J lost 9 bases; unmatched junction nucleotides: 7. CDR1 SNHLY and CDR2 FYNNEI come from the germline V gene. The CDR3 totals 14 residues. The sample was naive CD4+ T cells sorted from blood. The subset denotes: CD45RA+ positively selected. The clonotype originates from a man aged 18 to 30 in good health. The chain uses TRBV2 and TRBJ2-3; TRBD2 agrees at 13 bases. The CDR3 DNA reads TGTGCCAGCAAAACTAGCGGGAGGGCTGAAACGCAGTATTTT. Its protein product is CASKTSGRAETQYF.